Listed below are T cell receptor beta chains from one sample, sequenced in a study of T cells in Graves' hyperthyroidism and ophthalmopathy. TCRdb passed the multiplex PCR reads through MiXCR, listing each CDR3 protein once. Of tens of thousands of distinct CDR3 sequences listed, roughly half are singletons. Sample: peripheral blood or thyroid tissue (not recorded which). These receptors came from a man between 18 and 35 years old with Graves' hyperthyroidism. Each CDR3 is given with its conserved first and last residue. Each record gives: clone size, J gene, D gene, V gene, CDR3 protein, CDR3 DNA. A D gene is named only where the DNA matches it firmly. Some rows mark clone size as missing; the rest say once, few, many or name a class of expanded clone.

size: many; J: TRBJ1-1; D: TRBD1; V: TRBV10-3; CDR3: CAISEWGTGQGLNTEAFF; DNA: TGTGCCATCAGTGAGTGGGGGACGGGACAGGGTTTGAACACTGAAGCTTTCTTT
size: few; J: TRBJ2-5; D: TRBD2; V: TRBV7-8; CDR3: CASSLASGKGETQYF; DNA: TGTGCCAGCAGCTTAGCTAGCGGGAAGGGGGAGACCCAGTACTTC
size: many; J: TRBJ1-1; D: TRBD1; V: TRBV4-3; CDR3: CASSQVPGQGSEAFF; DNA: TGCGCCAGCAGCCAGGTCCCGGGACAGGGATCTGAAGCTTTCTTT
size: many; J: TRBJ1-1; D: -; V: TRBV7-9; CDR3: CASSLRWGETEAFF; DNA: TGTGCCAGCAGCTTACGGTGGGGGGAAACTGAAGCTTTCTTT
size: -; J: TRBJ2-5; D: -; V: TRBV4-1; CDR3: CASSQGLGRSIF; DNA: TGCGCCAGCAGCCAGGGACTCGGCCGGTCAATCTTC
size: many; J: TRBJ2-6; D: -; V: TRBV7-2; CDR3: CASSLVGPRHRGANVLTF; DNA: TGTGCCAGCAGCTTAGTGGGACCGAGACACCGTGGGGCCAACGTCCTGACTTTC
size: few; J: TRBJ1-2; D: -; V: TRBV29-1; CDR3: CSVAGGEVNYGYTF; DNA: TGCAGCGTTGCGGGGGGAGAGGTTAACTATGGCTACACCTTC
size: -; J: TRBJ2-5; D: -; V: TRBV10-3; CDR3: CASNRANQPQYF; DNA: TGTGCCAGCAACCGGGCCAATCAGCCCCAGTACTTC
size: -; J: TRBJ2-5; D: -; V: TRBV19; CDR3: CASSEYWGTEPQETQYF; DNA: TGTGCCAGCAGTGAATATTGGGGGACGGAGCCGCAAGAGACCCAGTACTTC
size: many; J: TRBJ1-2; D: -; V: TRBV27; CDR3: CASKGLDYGYTF; DNA: TGTGCCAGTAAGGGACTGGACTATGGCTACACCTTC
size: -; J: TRBJ1-5; D: -; V: TRBV7-2; CDR3: CASSLIGGPQHF; DNA: TGTGCCAGCAGCCTGATAGGGGGGCCCCAGCATTTT
size: few; J: TRBJ1-6; D: TRBD1; V: TRBV2; CDR3: CASSPGQSRNSPLHF; DNA: TGTGCCAGCAGTCCGGGACAGTCCCGTAATTCACCCCTCCACTTT
size: many; J: TRBJ2-2; D: TRBD2; V: TRBV6-1; CDR3: CASSELAGGGELFF; DNA: TGTGCCAGCAGTGAATTGGCGGGGGGCGGGGAGCTGTTTTTT
size: -; J: TRBJ2-7; D: TRBD1; V: TRBV7-2; CDR3: CASSQGVGTGGYEQYF; DNA: TGCGCCAGCAGCCAAGGTGTGGGGACAGGGGGTTACGAGCAGTACTTC
size: -; J: TRBJ2-5; D: -; V: TRBV10-3; CDR3: CAISDRTSQETQYF; DNA: TGTGCCATCAGTGATAGGACATCCCAAGAGACCCAGTACTTC
size: many; J: TRBJ2-5; D: TRBD1; V: TRBV7-9; CDR3: CASSTGTGPTGTQYF; DNA: TGTGCCAGCAGCACTGGGACAGGCCCCACGGGGACCCAGTACTTC